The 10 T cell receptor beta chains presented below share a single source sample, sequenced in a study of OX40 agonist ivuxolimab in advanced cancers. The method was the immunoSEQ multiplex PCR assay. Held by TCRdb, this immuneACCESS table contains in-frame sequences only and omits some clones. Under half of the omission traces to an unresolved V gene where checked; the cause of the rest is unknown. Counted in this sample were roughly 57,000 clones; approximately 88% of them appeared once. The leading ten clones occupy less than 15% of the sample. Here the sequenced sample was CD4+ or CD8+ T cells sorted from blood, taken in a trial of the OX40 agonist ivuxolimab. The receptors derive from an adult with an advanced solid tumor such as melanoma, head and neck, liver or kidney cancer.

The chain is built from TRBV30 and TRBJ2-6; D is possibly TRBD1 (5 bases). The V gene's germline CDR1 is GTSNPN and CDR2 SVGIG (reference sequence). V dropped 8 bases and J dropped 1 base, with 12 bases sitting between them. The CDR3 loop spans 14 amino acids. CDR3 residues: CARSQGSGANVLTF. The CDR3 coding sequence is TGTGCCCGATCCCAGGGTTCTGGGGCCAACGTCCTGACTTTC.

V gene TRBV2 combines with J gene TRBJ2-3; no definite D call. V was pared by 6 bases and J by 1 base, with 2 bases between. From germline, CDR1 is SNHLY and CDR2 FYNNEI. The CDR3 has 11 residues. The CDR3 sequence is CASSRTDTQYF. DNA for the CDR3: TGTGCCAGCAGCCGCACAGATACGCAGTATTTT.

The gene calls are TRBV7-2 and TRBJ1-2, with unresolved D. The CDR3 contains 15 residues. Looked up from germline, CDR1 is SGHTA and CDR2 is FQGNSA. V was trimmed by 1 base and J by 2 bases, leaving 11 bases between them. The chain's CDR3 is CASSLDTAGNYGYTF. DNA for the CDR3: TGTGCCAGCAGCTTAGACACAGCCGGAAACTATGGCTACACCTTC.

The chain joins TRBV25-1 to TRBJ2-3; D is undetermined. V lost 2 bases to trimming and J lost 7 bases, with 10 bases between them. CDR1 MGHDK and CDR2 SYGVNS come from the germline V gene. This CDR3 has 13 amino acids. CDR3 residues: CASSEAPRNTQYF. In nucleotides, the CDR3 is TGTGCCAGCAGTGAAGCCCCCCGAAATACGCAGTATTTT.

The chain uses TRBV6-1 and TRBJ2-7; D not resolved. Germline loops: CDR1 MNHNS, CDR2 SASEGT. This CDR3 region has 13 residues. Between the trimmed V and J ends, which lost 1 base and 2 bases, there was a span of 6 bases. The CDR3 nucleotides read TGTGCCAGCAGTGAAGGAGCCCCCTACGAGCAGTACTTC. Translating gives CASSEGAPYEQYF.

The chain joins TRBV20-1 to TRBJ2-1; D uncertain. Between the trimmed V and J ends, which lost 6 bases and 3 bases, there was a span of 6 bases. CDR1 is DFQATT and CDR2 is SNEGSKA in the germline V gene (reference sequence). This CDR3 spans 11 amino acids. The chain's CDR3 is CSAEVYNEQFF. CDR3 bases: TGCAGTGCCGAAGTCTACAATGAGCAGTTCTTC.

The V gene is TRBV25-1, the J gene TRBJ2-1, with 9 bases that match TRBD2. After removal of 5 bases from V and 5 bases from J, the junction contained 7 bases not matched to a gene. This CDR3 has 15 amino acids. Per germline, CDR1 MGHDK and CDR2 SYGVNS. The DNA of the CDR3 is TGTGCCAGCAGTAAAAGCGGGAGGAGCGACAATGAGCAGTTCTTC. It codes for CASSKSGRSDNEQFF.

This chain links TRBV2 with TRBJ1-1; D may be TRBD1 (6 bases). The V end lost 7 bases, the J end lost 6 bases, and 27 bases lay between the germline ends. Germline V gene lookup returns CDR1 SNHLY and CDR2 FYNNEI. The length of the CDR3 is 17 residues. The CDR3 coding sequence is TGTGCCAGCACACCCGGCTGGGGGCAAGAGATAGTAGCTGAAGCTTTCTTT. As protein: CASTPGWGQEIVAEAFF.

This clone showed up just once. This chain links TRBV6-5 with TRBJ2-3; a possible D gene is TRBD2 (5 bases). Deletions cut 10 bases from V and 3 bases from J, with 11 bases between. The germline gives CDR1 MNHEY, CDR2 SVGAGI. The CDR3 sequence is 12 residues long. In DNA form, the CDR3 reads TGTGCCACTACGGGATCGACAGATACGCAGTATTTT. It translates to CATTGSTDTQYF.

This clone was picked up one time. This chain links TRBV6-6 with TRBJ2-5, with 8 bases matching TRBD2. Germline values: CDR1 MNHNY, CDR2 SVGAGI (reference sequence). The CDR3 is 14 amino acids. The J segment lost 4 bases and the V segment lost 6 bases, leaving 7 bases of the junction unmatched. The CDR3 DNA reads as TGTGCCAGCAGACCCGCGGGAGGTGGAGAGACCCAGTACTTC. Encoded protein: CASRPAGGGETQYF.